This T cell receptor beta chain was sequenced during a study of T cells in Graves' hyperthyroidism and ophthalmopathy. Points from the study as a whole: The model predicted ophthalmopathy a median around 6.5 months before onset. Most expanded thyroid clonotypes above 0.001 also appeared in blood.

V was pared by 3 bases and J by 7 bases, with 9 bases between. This CDR3 region has 13 residues. Per the germline V gene, CDR1 is LNHNV and CDR2 is YYDKDF (reference sequence). This clonotype appeared a few times. Antigen: not known. Diagnostic decisions used clinical symptoms, serum thyroxine and TRAb, thyroid ultrasound and orbital computed tomography. Template material for amplifying TCR beta CDR3 regions consisted of RNA transcripts. RT-PCR in the first round (using the HTBI primer set) targeted the TCR CDR3. TCRdb re-analysed the multiplex PCR reads in MiXCR, keeping a single row per CDR3 protein. The sample has 300,000 to 400,000 distinct CDR3 sequences, roughly 15% seen once.

The J gene is TRBJ1-4, the V gene TRBV15; no reliable D call. Sequencing used blood. The TCR sequence derives from a woman aged 25-40 years with Graves' ophthalmopathy. The DNA for the CDR3 is TGTGCCACCAGCAGGGACCCAGGTGAAAAACTGTTTTTT. As protein: CATSRDPGEKLFF.